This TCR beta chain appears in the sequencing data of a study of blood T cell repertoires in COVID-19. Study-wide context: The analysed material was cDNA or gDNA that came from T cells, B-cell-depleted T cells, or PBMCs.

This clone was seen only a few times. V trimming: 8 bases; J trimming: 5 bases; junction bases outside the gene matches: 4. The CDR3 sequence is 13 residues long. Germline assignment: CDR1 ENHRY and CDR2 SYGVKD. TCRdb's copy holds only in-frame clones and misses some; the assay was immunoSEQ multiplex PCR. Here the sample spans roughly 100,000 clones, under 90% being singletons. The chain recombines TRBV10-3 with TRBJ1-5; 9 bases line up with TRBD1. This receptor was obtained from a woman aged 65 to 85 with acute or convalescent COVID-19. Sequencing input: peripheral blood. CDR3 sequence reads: CAIGQGKDQPQHF. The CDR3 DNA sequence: TGTGCCATCGGACAGGGGAAGGATCAGCCCCAGCATTTT.